The 15 T cell receptor beta chains presented below share a single source sample, sequenced in a study of post-analysis software for immune sequencing data. Study outcomes and limitations: TRBV segments more frequent in patients than in controls numbered about 5 and included TRBV5-6, TRBV5-1 and TRBV20-1.

These receptors have no known antigen. Unique molecular identifiers were carried by the TCR beta cDNA libraries. In TCRdb, the PCR reads were re-called with MiXCR into one record per CDR3 protein. Of about half a million distinct CDR3 sequences detected, approximately 45% appear once; the ten largest clones hold about an eighth. The sample consisted of blood. Every receptor here comes from a girl between 10 and 17 years old with multiple sclerosis.

The chain carries TRBV4-3 and TRBJ1-1; D is ambiguous. This CDR3 has 17 residues. Germline V gene sequence: CDR1 LGHNA, CDR2 YSLEER. Trimming shortened V by 0 bases and J by 1 base, and 15 bases separated the two germline ends. CDR3 sequence: CASSQDRSESQNTEAFF. The CDR3 nucleotides read TGCGCCAGCAGCCAAGATAGGTCGGAAAGCCAGAACACTGAAGCTTTCTTT.

The chain combines TRBV7-2 with TRBJ1-2; tentatively, D is TRBD1 (5 bases). CDR1 is SGHTA, CDR2 FQGNSA, per germline. This CDR3 is built from 14 residues. The V and J ends lost 5 bases and 4 bases respectively, with 14 bases between them. CDR3 nucleotide sequence: TGTGCCAGCAGCCTATCAACAGGCCTCTATGGCTACACCTTC. This encodes CASSLSTGLYGYTF.

The chain couples TRBV2 to TRBJ1-5, with D tentatively TRBD1 (5 bases). V gave up 3 bases and J gave up 6 bases, with 12 bases separating them. This CDR3 is 14 amino acids long. Germline CDR1 is SNHLY and CDR2 is FYNNEI. Written as DNA, the CDR3 is TGTGCCAGCAGTGATCTTGAGGGGTTTCAGCCCCAGCATTTT. This encodes CASSDLEGFQPQHF.

A remark on this clonotype: A read error may account for a junction end that differs from germline. The chain has TRBV5-1 and TRBJ2-1; D might be TRBD1 (6 bases). Germline CDR1 SGHRS, CDR2 YFSETQ. The CDR3 is 13 residues long. CDR3 amino acids: CASRAGEYNERFF. The CDR3 nucleotides are TGCGCCAGCCGGGCAGGGGAGTACAATGAGCGGTTCTTC.

This chain joins TRBV7-2 and TRBJ2-7; 10 bases line up with TRBD1. V lost 7 bases, J lost 4 bases, and 4 bases stayed unmatched. Germline V gives CDR1 SGHTA, CDR2 FQGNSA. The CDR3 spans 13 residues. The CDR3 region has the DNA TGTGCCAGCAACTTGGGACAGGGGTACGAGCAGTACTTC. Protein: CASNLGQGYEQYF.

V gene TRBV20-1 combines with J gene TRBJ2-7, with 7 bases matching TRBD2. Germline CDR1 reads DFQATT; CDR2 reads SNEGSKA (reference sequence). This CDR3 has 14 amino acids. Trimming at V came to 6 bases and at J to 3 bases, leaving 11 bases not matched to a gene. CDR3 coding DNA: TGCAGTGCCCATGCTAGCGGAAGTAACTACGAGCAGTACTTC. The encoded protein is CSAHASGSNYEQYF.

J is TRBJ1-3 and V is TRBV4-1; D is uncertain. Germline CDR1 MGHRA, CDR2 YSYEKL. CDR3 length equals 15 residues. Trimming took 4 bases from V and 3 from J, leaving 13 bases between them. Here the CDR3 reads CASSLSTEDGNTIYF. The DNA for the CDR3 is TGCGCCAGCAGCCTATCAACAGAGGATGGAAACACCATATATTTT.

This rearrangement joins TRBV25-1 to TRBJ1-1, with unresolved D. Per the germline V gene, CDR1 is MGHDK and CDR2 is SYGVNS. The CDR3 is 13 amino acids. V was clipped by 6 bases and J by 5 bases, with 13 bases between them. The CDR3 region is CASSLHMGTEAFF. As DNA, the CDR3 is TGTGCCAGCAGCCTTCACATGGGGACTGAAGCTTTCTTT. The variable domain in full, completed from reference TRBV25-1 and TRBJ1-1, reads EADIYQTPRYLVIGTGKKITLECSQTMGHDKMYWYQQDPGMELHLIHYSYGVNSTEKGDLSSESTVSRIRTEHFPLTLESARPSHTSQYLCASSLHMGTEAFFGQGTRLTVV.

This clonotype was observed a handful of times. The V gene is TRBV6-2 or TRBV6-3, the J gene TRBJ2-5; a weak D match, TRBD2 (5 bases). CDR1 is MNHEY, CDR2 SVGEGT, per germline. V was clipped by 5 bases and J by 11 bases, with 12 bases between them. This CDR3 comprises 11 residues. The CDR3 bases are TGTGCCAGCAGTGACACGTGGGAGCAGTACTTC. It encodes CASSDTWEQYF.

This chain uses TRBV4-1 with TRBJ2-7; 9 positions match TRBD2. Trimming removed 0 bases from V and 4 bases from J; junction bases left unmatched: 1. The CDR3 consists of 14 residues. Looked up from germline, CDR1 is MGHRA and CDR2 is YSYEKL. The CDR3 DNA sequence: TGCGCCAGCAGCCAAGAGACTAGCGGTTACGAGCAGTACTTC. This codes for CASSQETSGYEQYF.

In this sample, this clonotype turned up a few times. V gene TRBV21-1 combines with J gene TRBJ2-1. TRBV21-1 is reported as a pseudogene. The CDR3 spans 16 residues. The CDR3, as DNA: TGTGCCAGCAGCAATCGGTCTCCACCCTCCTACAATGAGCAGTTCTTC. This translates into CASSNRSPPSYNEQFF.

The chain links TRBV12-3 or TRBV12-4 to TRBJ2-7, with 8 bases fitting TRBD1. The CDR3 loop spans 14 amino acids. Trimming removed 6 bases from V and 5 bases from J; junction bases left unmatched: 9. For the CDR3, the DNA is TGTGCCAGCAGACCCTGGGACAGGCCCCACGAGCAGTACTTC. Its translation: CASRPWDRPHEQYF.

This clonotype was seen ten or more times. The chain recombines TRBV29-1 with TRBJ2-6; 8 bases match TRBD1. The CDR3 is made up of 16 amino acids. The V segment lost 6 bases and the J segment 0 bases; nucleotides outside the gene matches: 7. Germline V gives CDR1 SQVTM, CDR2 ANQGSEA. This CDR3 is CSVAGQGYSGANVLTF. The CDR3 DNA sequence: TGCAGCGTCGCCGGACAGGGTTACTCTGGGGCCAACGTCCTGACTTTC.

The CDR3 coding sequence is TGCAGTGCTAGGGTCCTAGCGGGAGGGGATGAGCAGTTCTTC. Translation: CSARVLAGGDEQFF. The chain couples TRBV20-1 to TRBJ2-1, with 12 bases lining up with TRBD2. Germline V lookup: CDR1 DFQATT, CDR2 SNEGSKA (reference sequence). Trimming cost V 3 bases and J 8 bases; bases outside gene matches: 5. CDR3 length: 14 amino acids.

The V and J genes are TRBV29-1 and TRBJ1-4; D uncertain. With 7 bases removed from V and 4 bases from J, the gap between germline ends came to 10 bases. The V gene's germline CDR1 is SQVTM and CDR2 ANQGSEA. The CDR3 has 12 residues. CDR3: CSAFRSNEKLFF. The CDR3 coding sequence is TGCAGCGCCTTCCGGAGTAATGAAAAACTGTTTTTT.